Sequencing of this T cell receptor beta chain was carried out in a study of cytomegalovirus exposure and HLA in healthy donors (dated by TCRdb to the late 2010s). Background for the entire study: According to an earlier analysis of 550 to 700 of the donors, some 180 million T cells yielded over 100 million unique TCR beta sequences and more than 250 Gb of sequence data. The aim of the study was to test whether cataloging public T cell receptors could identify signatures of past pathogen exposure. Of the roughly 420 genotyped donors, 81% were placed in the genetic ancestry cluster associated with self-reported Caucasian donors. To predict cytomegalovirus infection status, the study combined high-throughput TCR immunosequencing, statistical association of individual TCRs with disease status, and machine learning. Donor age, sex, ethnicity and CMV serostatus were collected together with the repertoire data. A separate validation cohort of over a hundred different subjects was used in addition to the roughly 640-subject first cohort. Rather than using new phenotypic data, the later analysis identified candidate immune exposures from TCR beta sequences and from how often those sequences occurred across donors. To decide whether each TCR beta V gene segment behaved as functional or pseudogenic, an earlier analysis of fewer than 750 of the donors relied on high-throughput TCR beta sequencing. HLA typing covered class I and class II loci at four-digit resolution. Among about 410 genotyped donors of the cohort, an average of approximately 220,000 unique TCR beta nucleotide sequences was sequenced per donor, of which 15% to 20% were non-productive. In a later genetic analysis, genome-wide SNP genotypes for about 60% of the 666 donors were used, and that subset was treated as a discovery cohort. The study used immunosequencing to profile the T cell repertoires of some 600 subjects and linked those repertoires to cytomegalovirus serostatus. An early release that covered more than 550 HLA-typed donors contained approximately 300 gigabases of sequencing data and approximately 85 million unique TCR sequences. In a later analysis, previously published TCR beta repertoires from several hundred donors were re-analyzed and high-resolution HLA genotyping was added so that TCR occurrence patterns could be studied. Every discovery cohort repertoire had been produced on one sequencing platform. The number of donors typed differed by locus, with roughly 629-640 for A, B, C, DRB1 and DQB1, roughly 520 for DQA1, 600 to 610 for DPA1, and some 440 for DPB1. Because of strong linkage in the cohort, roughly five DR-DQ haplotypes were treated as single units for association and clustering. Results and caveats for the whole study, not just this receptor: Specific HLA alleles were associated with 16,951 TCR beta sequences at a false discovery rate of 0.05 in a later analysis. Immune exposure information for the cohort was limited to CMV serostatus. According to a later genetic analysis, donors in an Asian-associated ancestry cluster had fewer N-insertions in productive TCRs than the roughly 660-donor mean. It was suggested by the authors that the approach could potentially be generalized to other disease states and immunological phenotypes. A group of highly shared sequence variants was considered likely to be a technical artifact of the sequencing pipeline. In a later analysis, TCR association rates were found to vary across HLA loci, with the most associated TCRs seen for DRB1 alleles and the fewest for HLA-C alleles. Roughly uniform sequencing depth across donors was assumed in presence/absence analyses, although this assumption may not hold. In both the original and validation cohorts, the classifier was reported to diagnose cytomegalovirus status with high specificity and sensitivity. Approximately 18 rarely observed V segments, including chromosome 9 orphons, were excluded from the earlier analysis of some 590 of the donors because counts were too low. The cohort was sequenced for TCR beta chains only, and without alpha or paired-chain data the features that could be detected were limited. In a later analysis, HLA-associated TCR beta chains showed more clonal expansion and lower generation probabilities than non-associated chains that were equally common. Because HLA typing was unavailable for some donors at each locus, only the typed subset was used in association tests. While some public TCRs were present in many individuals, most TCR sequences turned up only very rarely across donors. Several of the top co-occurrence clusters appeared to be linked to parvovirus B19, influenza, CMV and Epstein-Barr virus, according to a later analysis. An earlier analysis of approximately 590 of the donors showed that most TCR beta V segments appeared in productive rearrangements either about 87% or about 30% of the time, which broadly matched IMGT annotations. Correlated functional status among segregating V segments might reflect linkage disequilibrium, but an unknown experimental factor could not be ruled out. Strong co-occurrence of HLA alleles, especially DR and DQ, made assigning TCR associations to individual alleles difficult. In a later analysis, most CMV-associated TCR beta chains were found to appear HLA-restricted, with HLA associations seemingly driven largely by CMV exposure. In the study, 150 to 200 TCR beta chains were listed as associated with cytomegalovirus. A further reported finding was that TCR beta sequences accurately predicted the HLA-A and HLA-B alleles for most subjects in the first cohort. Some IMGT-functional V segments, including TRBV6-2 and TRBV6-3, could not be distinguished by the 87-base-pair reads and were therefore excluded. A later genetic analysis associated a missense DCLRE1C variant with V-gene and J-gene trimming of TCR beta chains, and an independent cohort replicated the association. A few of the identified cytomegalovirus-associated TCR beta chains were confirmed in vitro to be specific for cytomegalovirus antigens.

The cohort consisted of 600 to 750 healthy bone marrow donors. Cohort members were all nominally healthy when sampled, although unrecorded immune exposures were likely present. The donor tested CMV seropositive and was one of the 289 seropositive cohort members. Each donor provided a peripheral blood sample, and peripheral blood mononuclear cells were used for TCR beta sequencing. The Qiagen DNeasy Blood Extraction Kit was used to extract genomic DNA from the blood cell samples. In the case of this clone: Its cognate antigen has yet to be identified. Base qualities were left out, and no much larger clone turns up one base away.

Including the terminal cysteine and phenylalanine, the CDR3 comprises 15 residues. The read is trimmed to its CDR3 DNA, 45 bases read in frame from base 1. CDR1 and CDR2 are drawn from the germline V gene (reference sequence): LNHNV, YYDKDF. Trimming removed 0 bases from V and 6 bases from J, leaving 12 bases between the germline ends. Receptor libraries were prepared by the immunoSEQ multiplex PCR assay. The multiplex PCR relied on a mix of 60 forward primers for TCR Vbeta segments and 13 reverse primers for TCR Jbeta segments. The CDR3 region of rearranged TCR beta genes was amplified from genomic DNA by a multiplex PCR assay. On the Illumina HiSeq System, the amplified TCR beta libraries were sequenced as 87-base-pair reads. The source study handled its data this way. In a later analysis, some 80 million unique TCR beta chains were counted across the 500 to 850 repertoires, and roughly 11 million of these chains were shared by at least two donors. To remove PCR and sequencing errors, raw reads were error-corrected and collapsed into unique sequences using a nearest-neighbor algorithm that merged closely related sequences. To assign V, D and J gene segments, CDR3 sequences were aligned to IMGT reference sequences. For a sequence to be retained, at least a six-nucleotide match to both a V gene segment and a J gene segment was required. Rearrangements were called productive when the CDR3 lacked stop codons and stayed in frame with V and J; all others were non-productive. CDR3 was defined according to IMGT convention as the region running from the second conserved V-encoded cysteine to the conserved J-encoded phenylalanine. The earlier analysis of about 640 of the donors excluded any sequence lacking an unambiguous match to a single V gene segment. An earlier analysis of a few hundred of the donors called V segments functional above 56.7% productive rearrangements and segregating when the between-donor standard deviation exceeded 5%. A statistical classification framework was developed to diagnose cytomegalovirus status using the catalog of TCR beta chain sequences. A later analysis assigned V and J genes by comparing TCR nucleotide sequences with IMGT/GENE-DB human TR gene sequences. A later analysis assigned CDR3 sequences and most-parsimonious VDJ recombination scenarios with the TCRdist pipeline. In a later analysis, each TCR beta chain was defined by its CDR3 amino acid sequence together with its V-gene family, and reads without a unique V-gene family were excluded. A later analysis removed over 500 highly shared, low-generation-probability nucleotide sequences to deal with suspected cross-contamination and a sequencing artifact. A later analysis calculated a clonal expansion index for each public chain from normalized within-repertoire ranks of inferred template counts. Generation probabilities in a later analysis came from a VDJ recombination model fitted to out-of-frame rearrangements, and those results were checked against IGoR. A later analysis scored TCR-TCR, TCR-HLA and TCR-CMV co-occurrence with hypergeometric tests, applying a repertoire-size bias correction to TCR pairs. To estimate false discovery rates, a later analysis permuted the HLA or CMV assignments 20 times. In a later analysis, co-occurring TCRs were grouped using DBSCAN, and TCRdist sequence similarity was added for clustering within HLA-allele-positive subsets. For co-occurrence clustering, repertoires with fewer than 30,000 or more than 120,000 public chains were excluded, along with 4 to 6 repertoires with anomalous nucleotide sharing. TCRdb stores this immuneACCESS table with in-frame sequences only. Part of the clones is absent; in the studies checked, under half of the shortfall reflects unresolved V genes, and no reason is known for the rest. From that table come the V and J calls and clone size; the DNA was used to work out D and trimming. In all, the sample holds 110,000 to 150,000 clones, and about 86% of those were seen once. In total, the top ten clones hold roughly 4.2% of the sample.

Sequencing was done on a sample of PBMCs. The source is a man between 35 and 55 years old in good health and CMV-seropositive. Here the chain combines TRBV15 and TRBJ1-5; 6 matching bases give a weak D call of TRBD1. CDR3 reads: CATSRDVRGGQPQHF. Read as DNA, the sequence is TGTGCCACCAGCAGAGATGTCAGGGGCGGTCAGCCCCAGCATTTT.